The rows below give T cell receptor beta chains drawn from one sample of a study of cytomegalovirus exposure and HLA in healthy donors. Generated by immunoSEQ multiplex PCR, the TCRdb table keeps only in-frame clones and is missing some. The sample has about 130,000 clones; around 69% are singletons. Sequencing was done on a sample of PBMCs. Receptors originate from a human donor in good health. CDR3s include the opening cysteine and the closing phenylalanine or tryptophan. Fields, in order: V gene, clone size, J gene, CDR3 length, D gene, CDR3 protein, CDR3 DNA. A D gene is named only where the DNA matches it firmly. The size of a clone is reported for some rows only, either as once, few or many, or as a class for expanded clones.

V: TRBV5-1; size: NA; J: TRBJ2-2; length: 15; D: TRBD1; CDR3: CASSLDWPGGGELFF; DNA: TGCGCCAGCAGCTTGGATTGGCCAGGGGGCGGGGAGCTGTTTTTT
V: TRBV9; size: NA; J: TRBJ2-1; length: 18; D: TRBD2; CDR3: CASSYTTGLAGGRNEQFF; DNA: TGTGCCAGCAGCTATACGACGGGACTAGCGGGAGGTCGCAATGAGCAGTTCTTC
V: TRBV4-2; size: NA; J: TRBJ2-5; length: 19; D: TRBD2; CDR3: CASSQGTGTSGSGQETQYF; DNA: TGTGCCAGCAGCCAAGGTACCGGGACTAGCGGGAGTGGCCAAGAGACCCAGTACTTC
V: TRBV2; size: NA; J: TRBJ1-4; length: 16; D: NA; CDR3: CASSRLRHRAGEKLFF; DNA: TGTGCCAGCAGTCGACTCCGACACAGGGCTGGGGAAAAACTGTTTTTT
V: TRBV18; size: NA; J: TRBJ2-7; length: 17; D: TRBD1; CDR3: CASSPKGQGAPRGEQYF; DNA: TGTGCCAGCTCACCAAAGGGACAGGGGGCGCCCCGGGGCGAGCAGTACTTC
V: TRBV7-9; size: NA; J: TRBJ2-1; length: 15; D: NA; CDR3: CSSSPDRSSYNEQFF; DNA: TGTTCCAGCAGCCCCGACAGAAGCTCCTACAATGAGCAGTTCTTC
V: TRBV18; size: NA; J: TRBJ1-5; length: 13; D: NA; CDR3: CASSPAQNQPQHF; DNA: TGTGCCAGCTCACCTGCTCAGAATCAGCCCCAGCATTTT
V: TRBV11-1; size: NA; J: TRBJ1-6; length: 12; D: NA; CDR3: CASSSLNSPLHF; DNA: TGTGCCAGCAGCTCCCTTAATTCACCCCTCCACTTT
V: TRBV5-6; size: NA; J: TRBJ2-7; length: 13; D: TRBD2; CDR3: CASSFGTTYEQYF; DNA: TGTGCCAGCAGCTTCGGGACTACTTACGAGCAGTACTTC
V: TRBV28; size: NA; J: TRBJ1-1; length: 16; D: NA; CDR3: CASSLDRSIGLTEAFF; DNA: TGTGCCAGCAGTCTCGACAGGAGTATCGGACTCACTGAAGCTTTCTTT
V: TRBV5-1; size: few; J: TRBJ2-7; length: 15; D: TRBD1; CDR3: CASSFSTGGWYEQYF; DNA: TGCGCCAGCAGCTTTTCGACAGGGGGCTGGTACGAGCAGTACTTC
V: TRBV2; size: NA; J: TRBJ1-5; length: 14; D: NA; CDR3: CASSDEYSNQPQHF; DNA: TGTGCCAGCAGTGACGAGTATAGCAATCAGCCCCAGCATTTT
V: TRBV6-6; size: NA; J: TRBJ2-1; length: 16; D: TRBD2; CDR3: CASTGVGTRGYNEQFF; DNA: TGTGCCAGCACTGGCGTGGGGACTAGAGGGTACAATGAGCAGTTCTTC
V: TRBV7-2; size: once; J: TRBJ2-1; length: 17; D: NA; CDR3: CASSLVLGAPPYNKQFF; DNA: TGTGCCAGCAGCTTAGTCTTAGGGGCGCCTCCCTACAATAAGCAGTTCTTC
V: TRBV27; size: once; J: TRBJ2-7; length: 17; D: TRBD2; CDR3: CASSSGLARRSAYEQYF; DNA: TGTGCCAGCAGTTCCGGACTAGCCAGGCGATCCGCCTACGAGCAGTACTTC
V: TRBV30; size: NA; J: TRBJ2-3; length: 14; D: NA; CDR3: CAWRQDTPTDTQYF; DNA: TGTGCCTGGAGACAGGACACTCCCACAGATACGCAGTATTTT
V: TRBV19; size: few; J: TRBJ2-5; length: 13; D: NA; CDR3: CASSKFLVETQYF; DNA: TGTGCCAGTAGTAAATTTCTAGTGGAGACCCAGTACTTC
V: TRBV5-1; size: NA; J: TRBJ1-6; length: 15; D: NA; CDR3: CASSLMAGDNSPLHF; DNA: TGCGCCAGCAGCTTGATGGCAGGCGATAATTCACCCCTCCACTTT
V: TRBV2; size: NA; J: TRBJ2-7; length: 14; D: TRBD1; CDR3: CASSADRGIDEQYF; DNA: TGTGCCAGCAGTGCGGACAGGGGAATCGACGAGCAGTACTTC
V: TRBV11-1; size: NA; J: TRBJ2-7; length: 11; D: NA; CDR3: CASGQTTAQYF; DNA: TGTGCCAGCGGACAAACCACCGCGCAGTACTTC
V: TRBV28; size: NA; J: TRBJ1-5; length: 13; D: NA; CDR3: CASTPGVEQPQHF; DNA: TGTGCCAGCACCCCAGGGGTGGAACAGCCCCAGCATTTT
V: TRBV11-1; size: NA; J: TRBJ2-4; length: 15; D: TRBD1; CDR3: CASSPNRGAKNIQYF; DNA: TGTGCCAGCAGCCCAAACAGGGGTGCCAAAAACATTCAGTACTTC
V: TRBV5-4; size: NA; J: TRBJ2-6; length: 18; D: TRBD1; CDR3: CASSLVQQGPSGANVLTF; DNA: TGTGCCAGCAGCTTGGTTCAACAGGGGCCATCTGGGGCCAACGTCCTGACTTTC
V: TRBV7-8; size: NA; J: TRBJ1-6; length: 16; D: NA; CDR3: CASSFLTSSYNSPLHF; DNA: TGTGCCAGCAGCTTCCTCACGAGCTCCTATAATTCACCCCTCCACTTT